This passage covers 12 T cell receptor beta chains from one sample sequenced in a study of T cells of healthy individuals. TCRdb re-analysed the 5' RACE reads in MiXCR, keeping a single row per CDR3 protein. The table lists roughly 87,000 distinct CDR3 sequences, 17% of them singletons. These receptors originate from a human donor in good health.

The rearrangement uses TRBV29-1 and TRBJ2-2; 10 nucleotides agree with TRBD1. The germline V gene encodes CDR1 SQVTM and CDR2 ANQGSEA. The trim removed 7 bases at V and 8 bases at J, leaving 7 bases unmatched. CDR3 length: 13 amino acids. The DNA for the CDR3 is TGCAGCGCCGGGACAGGGGATTTTGGGGAGCTGTTTTTT. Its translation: CSAGTGDFGELFF.

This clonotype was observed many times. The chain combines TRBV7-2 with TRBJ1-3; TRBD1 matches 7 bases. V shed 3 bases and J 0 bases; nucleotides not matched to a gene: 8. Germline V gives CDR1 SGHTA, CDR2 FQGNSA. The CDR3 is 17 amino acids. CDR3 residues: CASSLGQMGVSGNTIYF. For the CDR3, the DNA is TGTGCCAGCAGCTTGGGACAGATGGGAGTCTCTGGAAACACCATATATTTT.

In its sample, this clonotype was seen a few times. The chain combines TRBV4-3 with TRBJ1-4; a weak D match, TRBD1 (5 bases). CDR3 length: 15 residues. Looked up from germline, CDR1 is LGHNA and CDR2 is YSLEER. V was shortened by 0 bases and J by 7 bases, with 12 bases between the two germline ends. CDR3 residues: CASSQDARDTEKLFF. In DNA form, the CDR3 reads TGCGCCAGCAGCCAAGATGCCAGGGATACTGAAAAACTGTTTTTT.

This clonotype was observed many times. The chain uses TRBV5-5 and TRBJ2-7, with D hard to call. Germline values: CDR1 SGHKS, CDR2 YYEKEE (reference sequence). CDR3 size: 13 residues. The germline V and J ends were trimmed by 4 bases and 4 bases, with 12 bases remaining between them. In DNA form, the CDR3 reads TGTGCCAGCAGCCGGGTCGAAGGTTACGAGCAGTACTTC. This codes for CASSRVEGYEQYF.

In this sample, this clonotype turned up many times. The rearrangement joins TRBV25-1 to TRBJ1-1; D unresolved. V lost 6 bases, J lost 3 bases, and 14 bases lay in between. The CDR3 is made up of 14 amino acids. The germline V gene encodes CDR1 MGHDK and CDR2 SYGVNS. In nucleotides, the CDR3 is TGTGCCAGCAGCGCCCAGGTTTCCGACACTGAAGCTTTCTTT. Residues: CASSAQVSDTEAFF.

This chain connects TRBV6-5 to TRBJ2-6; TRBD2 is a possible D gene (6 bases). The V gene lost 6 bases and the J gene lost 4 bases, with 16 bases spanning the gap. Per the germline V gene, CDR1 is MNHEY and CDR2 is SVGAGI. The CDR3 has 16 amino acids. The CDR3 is CASSSKGGDGANVLTF. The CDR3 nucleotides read TGTGCCAGCAGCTCTAAAGGAGGGGACGGGGCCAACGTCCTGACTTTC.

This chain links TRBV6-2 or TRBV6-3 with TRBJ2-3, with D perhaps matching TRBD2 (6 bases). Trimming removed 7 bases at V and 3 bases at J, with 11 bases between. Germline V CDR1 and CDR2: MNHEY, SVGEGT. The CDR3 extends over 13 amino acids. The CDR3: CASNPGTTDTQYF. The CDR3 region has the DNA TGTGCCAGCAATCCCGGGACTACAGATACGCAGTATTTT.

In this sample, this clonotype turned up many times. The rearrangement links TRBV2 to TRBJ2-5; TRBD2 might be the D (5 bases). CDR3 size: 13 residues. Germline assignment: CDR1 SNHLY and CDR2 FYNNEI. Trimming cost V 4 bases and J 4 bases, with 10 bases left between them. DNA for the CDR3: TGTGCCAGCAGTGGGGAGCAGACAGAGACCCAGTACTTC. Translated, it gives CASSGEQTETQYF.

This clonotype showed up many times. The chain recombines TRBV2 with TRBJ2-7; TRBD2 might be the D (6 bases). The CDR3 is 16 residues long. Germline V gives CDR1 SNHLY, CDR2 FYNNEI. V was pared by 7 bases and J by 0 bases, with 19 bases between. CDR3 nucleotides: TGTGCCAGCACCCCGGGACTGACGATTCCCTCCTACGAGCAGTACTTC. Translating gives CASTPGLTIPSYEQYF.

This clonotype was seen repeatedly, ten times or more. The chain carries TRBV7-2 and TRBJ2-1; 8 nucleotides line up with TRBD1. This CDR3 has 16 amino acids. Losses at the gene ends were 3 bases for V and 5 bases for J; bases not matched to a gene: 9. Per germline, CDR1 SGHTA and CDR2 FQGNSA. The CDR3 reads CASSFTTGTGNNEQFF. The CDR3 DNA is TGTGCCAGCAGCTTTACGACCGGGACAGGTAACAATGAGCAGTTCTTC.

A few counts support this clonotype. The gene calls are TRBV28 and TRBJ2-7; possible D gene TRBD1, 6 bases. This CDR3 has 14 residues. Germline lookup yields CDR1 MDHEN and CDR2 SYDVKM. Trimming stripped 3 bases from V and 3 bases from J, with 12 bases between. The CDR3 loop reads CASSFPGQLYEQYF. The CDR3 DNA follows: TGTGCCAGCAGTTTCCCCGGACAGCTCTACGAGCAGTACTTC. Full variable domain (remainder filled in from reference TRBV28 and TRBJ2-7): DVKVTQSSRYLVKRTGEKVFLECVQDMDHENMFWYRQDPGLGLRLIYFSYDVKMKEKGDIPEGYSVSREKKERFSLILESASTNQTSMYLCASSFPGQLYEQYFGPGTRLTVT.

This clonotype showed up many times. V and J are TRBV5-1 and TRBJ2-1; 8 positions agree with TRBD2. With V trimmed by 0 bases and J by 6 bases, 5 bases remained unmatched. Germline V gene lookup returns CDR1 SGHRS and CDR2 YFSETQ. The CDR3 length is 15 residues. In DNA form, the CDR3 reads TGCGCCAGCAGCTTGGCTAATAGCGGGGCCAATGAGCAGTTCTTC. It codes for CASSLANSGANEQFF.